This TCR beta chain was captured by sequencing in a study of beta chain features in type 1 diabetes. Study findings and constraints: The naive, central memory and Treg TCRB repertoires showed an apparent similarity that was greater among patients than among healthy donors. Although PCR might favor shorter templates, it would do so equally in patients and controls. Resolution of whether HLA type affects TCRB rearrangement was not achieved here.

This clone was picked up a small number of times. Antigen specificity is unknown. This CDR3 is 15 amino acids long. The V gene's germline CDR1 is SGHVS and CDR2 FNYEAQ. V was trimmed by 1 base and J by 4 bases, leaving 11 bases between them. As every portion of the isolated RNA was reverse transcribed, the sequencing read expressed TCRB transcripts. Only in-frame clones appear in the TCRdb table, and some are missing; sequencing was by immunoSEQ multiplex PCR. The repertoire holds 150,000 or so clones, about a tenth seen once, with 0.6% to 0.8% in the top ten. The specimen sequenced was central memory CD4+ T cells from blood. The chain is built from TRBV7-6 and TRBJ1-5; D ambiguous. This receptor was identified in a man between 18 and 35 years old in good health. The CDR3 protein is CASSLGGGANQPQHF. CDR3 nucleotide sequence: TGTGCCAGCAGCTTAGGGGGAGGAGCGAATCAGCCCCAGCATTTT. Looking up the rest from reference TRBV7-6 and TRBJ1-5 gives the full variable domain: GAGVSQSPRYKVTKRGQDVALRCDPISGHVSLYWYRQALGQGPEFLTYFNYEAQQDKSGLPNDRFSAERPEGSISTLTIQRTEQRDSAMYRCASSLGGGANQPQHFGDGTRLSIL.